The present entry profiles one TCR beta chain with its context. The antigen remains unidentified. The ends lost 1 base at V and 3 bases at J; junction bases unmatched: 2. The CDR3 sequence is 13 residues long. The germline gives CDR1 DFQATT, CDR2 SNEGSKA (reference sequence). This entry belongs to a study of post-analysis software for immune sequencing data. Study results and limitations: For normalized Chao1 diversity, multiple sclerosis patients scored significantly lower than controls did. In patients, TRBV5-6, TRBV5-1 and TRBV20-1 belonged to five or six TRBV segments found more frequently than in controls.

cDNA libraries for TCR beta contained unique molecular identifiers. TCRdb fed the PCR reads into MiXCR, producing one record per CDR3 protein. The sample includes 750,000 to 950,000 distinct CDR3 sequences, around 50% of them seen just once. The sequencing sample was made of blood. V is TRBV20-1 and J is TRBJ2-7; 8 positions agree with TRBD2. This clonotype was obtained from a girl aged 5 to 17 with multiple sclerosis. The CDR3 loop is CSARVSGVYEQYF. The CDR3, as DNA: TGCAGTGCTAGAGTTAGCGGGGTCTACGAGCAGTACTTC.